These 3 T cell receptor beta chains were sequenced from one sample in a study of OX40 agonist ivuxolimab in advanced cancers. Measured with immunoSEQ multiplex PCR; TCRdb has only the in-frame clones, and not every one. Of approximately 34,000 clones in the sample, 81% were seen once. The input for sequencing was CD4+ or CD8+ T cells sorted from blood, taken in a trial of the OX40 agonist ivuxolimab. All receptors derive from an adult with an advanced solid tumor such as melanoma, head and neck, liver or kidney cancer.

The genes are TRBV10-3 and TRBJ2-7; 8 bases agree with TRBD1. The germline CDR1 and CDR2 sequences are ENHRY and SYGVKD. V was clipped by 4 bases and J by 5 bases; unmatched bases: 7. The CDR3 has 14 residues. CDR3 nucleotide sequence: TGTGCCATCAGTGGTGACAGGGGTCTGGACGAGCAGTACTTC. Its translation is CAISGDRGLDEQYF.

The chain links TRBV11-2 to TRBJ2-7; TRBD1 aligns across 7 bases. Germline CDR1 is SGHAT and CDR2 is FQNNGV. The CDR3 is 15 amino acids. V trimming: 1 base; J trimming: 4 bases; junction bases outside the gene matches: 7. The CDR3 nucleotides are TGTGCCAGCAGCTTAGTATGGACAGGAGCTTACGAGCAGTACTTC. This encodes CASSLVWTGAYEQYF.

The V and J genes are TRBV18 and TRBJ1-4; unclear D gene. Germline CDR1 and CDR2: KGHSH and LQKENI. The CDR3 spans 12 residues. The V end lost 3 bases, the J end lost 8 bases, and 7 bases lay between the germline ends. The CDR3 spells CASSPRGEKLFF. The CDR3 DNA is TGTGCCAGCTCACCCCGAGGGGAAAAACTGTTTTTT.